This T cell receptor (beta chain) derives from a study of control samples from healthy donors and cancer patients. Using immunoSEQ multiplex PCR, the repertoire was profiled, and TCRdb retains in-frame clones only, with some absent. The sample lists 150,000 to 180,000 clones; about 94% were seen once. V lost 2 bases, J lost 6 bases, and 9 bases stayed unmatched. Germline V gives CDR1 MGHRA, CDR2 YSYEKL. This CDR3 is 16 amino acids long. This receptor was identified in a man aged 40-49 years in good health. V usage is TRBV4-1 and J usage is TRBJ2-3, with 9 bases matching TRBD1. Material: blood. The CDR3 coding sequence is TGCGCCAGCAGCCAAACCCAGACAGGGGGAAGGGATACGCAGTATTTT. Translating gives CASSQTQTGGRDTQYF.